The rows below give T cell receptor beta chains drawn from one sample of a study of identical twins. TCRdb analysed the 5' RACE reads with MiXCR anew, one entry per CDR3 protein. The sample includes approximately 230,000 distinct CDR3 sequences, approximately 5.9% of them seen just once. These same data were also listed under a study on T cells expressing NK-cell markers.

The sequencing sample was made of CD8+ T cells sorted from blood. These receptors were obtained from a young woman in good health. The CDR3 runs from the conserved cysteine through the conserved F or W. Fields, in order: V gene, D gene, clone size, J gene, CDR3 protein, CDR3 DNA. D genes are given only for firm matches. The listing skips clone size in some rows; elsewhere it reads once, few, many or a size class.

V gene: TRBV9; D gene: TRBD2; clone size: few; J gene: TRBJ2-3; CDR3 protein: CASSSPVVAGGGSTDTQYF; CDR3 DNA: TGTGCCAGCAGCTCCCCCGTGGTAGCGGGGGGTGGGAGCACAGATACGCAGTATTTT
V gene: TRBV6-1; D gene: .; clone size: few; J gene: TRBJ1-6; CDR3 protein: CASRDPLGARSPLHF; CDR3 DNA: TGTGCCAGCAGGGACCCTTTGGGGGCTCGGTCACCCCTCCACTTT
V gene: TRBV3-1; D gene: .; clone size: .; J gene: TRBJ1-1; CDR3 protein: CASSQVGQNTEAFF; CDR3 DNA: TGTGCCAGCAGCCAAGTTGGACAAAACACTGAAGCTTTCTTT
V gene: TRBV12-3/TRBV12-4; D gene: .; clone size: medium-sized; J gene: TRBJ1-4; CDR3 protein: CASSLGVRRTWDEKLFF; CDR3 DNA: TGTGCCAGCAGTTTGGGAGTCAGGAGGACATGGGATGAAAAACTGTTTTTT
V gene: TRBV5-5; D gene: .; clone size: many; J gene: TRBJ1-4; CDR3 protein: CASSLVPVPTNEKLFF; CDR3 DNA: TGTGCCAGCAGCTTAGTACCGGTCCCAACTAATGAAAAACTGTTTTTT
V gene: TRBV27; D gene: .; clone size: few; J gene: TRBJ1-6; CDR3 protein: CASSSGGGHSPLHF; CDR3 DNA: TGTGCCAGCAGTTCAGGAGGGGGTCATTCACCCCTCCACTTT
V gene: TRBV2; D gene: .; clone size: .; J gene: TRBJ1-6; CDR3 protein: CASRNRAWSPLHF; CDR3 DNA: TGTGCCAGCCGGAACAGGGCCTGGTCACCCCTCCACTTT
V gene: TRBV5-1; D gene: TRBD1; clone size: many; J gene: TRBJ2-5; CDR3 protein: CASSLEGTDKVETQYF; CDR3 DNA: TGCGCCAGCAGCTTGGAAGGGACAGACAAAGTGGAGACCCAGTACTTC
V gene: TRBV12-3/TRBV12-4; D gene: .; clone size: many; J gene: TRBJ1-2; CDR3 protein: CASINREGGYTF; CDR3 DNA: TGTGCCAGCATTAACAGGGAGGGCGGCTACACCTTC
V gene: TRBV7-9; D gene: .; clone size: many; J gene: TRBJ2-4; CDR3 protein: CASSELENIQYF; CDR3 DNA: TGTGCCAGCAGCGAACTTGAAAACATTCAGTACTTC
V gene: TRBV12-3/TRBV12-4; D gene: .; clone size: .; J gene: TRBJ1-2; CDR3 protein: CASSLSYGYTF; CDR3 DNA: TGTGCCAGCAGTTTAAGTTATGGCTACACCTTC
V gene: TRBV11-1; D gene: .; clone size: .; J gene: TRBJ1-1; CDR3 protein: CASTSGQNTEAFF; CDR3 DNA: TGTGCCAGCACCTCGGGACAGAACACTGAAGCTTTCTTT
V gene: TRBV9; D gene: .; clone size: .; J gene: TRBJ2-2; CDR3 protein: CASSVGGNTGELFF; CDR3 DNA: TGTGCCAGCAGCGTAGGGGGTAACACCGGGGAGCTGTTTTTT
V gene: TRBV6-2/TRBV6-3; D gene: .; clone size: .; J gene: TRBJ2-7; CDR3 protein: CASSTPKGFYYEQYF; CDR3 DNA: TGTGCCAGCAGTACCCCTAAGGGGTTCTACTACGAGCAGTACTTC
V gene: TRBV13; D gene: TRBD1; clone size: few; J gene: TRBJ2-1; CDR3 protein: CASSRGRDRETFYNEQFF; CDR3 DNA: TGTGCCAGCAGCCGGGGGAGGGACAGGGAAACCTTCTACAATGAGCAGTTCTTC
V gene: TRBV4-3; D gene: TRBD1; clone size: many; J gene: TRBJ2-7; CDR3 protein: CASSQGFGDSSYEQYF; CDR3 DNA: TGCGCCAGCAGCCAAGGTTTCGGGGACAGCAGCTACGAGCAGTACTTC
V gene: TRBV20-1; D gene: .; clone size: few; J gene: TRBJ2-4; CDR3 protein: CSANDSSLAKNIQYF; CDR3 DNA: TGCAGTGCAAACGACAGTTCCCTAGCCAAAAACATTCAGTACTTC
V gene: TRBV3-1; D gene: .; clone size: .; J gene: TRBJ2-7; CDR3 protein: CASSYFGSYEQYF; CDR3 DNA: TGTGCCAGCAGCTATTTCGGGAGCTACGAGCAGTACTTC
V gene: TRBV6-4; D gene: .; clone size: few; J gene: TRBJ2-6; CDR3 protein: CASSSTQNLTSGANVLTF; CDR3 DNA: TGTGCCAGCAGTAGTACACAGAACCTTACCTCTGGGGCCAACGTCCTGACTTTC
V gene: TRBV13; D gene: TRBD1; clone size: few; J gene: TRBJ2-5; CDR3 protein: CASSLWDSEVKTQYF; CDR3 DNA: TGTGCCAGCAGCTTATGGGACAGCGAGGTTAAGACCCAGTACTTC
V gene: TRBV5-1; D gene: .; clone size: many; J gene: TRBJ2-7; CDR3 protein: CASSLGSGEIDEQYF; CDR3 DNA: TGCGCCAGCAGCTTGGGATCAGGGGAGATCGACGAGCAGTACTTC
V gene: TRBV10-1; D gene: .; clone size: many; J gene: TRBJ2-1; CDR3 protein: CASSESNYNEQFF; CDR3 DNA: TGCGCCAGCAGTGAGTCAAACTACAATGAGCAGTTCTTC
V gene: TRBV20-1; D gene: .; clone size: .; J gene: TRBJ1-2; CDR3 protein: CSALTDGYTF; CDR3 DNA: TGCAGTGCACTGACAGATGGCTACACCTTC
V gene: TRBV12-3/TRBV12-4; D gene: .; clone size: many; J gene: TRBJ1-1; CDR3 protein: CASSPGSVTEAFF; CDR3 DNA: TGTGCCAGCAGTCCGGGTTCGGTCACTGAAGCTTTCTTT
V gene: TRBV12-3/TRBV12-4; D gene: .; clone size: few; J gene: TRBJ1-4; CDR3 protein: CASSQSGEGYEKLFF; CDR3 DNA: TGTGCCAGCAGTCAATCAGGGGAAGGGTATGAAAAACTGTTTTTT
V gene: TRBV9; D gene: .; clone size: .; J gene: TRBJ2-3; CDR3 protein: CASSVGSVSTDTQYF; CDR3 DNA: TGTGCCAGCAGCGTGGGTTCCGTGAGCACAGATACGCAGTATTTT
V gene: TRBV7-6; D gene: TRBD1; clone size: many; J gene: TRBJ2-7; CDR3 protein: CASSLERTGRYEQYF; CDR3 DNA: TGTGCCAGCAGCTTAGAGAGGACAGGGCGCTACGAGCAGTACTTC
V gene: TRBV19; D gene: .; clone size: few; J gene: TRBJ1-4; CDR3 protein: CASSMGQQHEKLFF; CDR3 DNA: TGTGCCAGTAGTATGGGTCAGCAGCATGAAAAACTGTTTTTT
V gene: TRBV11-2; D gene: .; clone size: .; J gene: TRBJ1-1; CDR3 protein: CASSSTPGVNTEAFF; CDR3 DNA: TGTGCCAGCAGCTCTACCCCGGGGGTGAACACTGAAGCTTTCTTT
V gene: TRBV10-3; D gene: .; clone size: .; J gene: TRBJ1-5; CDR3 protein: CAISDSDRAYSNQPQHF; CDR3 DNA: TGTGCCATCAGTGACTCCGACAGAGCCTATAGCAATCAGCCCCAGCATTTT
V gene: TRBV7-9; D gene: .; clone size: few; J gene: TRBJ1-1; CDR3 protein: CASSFEGVTEAFF; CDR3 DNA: TGTGCCAGCAGCTTCGAGGGTGTCACTGAAGCTTTCTTT
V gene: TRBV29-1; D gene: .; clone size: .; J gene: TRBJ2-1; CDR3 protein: CSGGRSGNEQFF; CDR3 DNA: TGCAGCGGAGGACGATCCGGCAATGAGCAGTTCTTC
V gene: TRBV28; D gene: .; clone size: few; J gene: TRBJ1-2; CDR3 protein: CASSFGQLLYGYTF; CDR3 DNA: TGTGCCAGCAGTTTCGGGCAGCTACTCTATGGCTACACCTTC